These 21 T cell receptor beta chains came from one sample sequenced in a study of post-analysis software for immune sequencing data. Study results and limitations: Relative to controls, patients had a few TRBV segments at higher frequency, with TRBV5-6, TRBV5-1 and TRBV20-1 among these.

Antigens for these TCRs are unknown. Prepared libraries of TCR beta cDNA carried unique molecular identifiers. TCRdb ran MiXCR on the PCR reads and lists one entry per CDR3 protein. The table has about 820,000 distinct CDR3 sequences, roughly 50% seen once. The sequencing sample was made of blood. The receptors were sampled from a girl aged 10-17 years with multiple sclerosis.

This clonotype was observed a handful of times. The V and J genes are TRBV7-4 and TRBJ2-5, with D perhaps matching TRBD1 (5 bases). The V gene's germline CDR1 is SGHVT and CDR2 SQSDAQ. The V and J ends lost 7 bases and 5 bases respectively, with 20 bases between them. This CDR3 has 15 amino acids. CDR3 sequence (DNA): TGTGCCAGCAACGGCACAGGCGGTCAGGGTGAGACCCAGTACTTC. The encoded protein is CASNGTGGQGETQYF.

This clonotype has just one count. The chain has TRBV5-1 and TRBJ1-2, with a weak D call TRBD1 (5 bases). V was trimmed by 6 bases and J by 4 bases, leaving 16 bases between them. Germline CDR1 and CDR2: SGHRS and YFSETQ. The CDR3 has 14 amino acids. CDR3 protein: CASKLDRTSYGYTF. The CDR3 coding sequence is TGCGCCAGCAAATTAGATCGGACAAGCTATGGCTACACCTTC.

The V and J genes are TRBV29-1 and TRBJ2-7; 8 nucleotides agree with TRBD1. Germline V lookup: CDR1 SQVTM, CDR2 ANQGSEA. V lost 4 bases and J lost 3; bases outside the gene matches: 5. This CDR3 comprises 13 residues. The CDR3 loop is CSVGTGQGYEQYF. The CDR3 DNA reads TGCAGCGTTGGGACCGGACAGGGCTACGAGCAGTACTTC.

Note on this clonotype: The junction shows a germline mismatch at one end, possibly a read error. This chain connects TRBV7-2 to TRBJ1-2; 7 bases fit TRBD1. Germline V gene data show CDR1 as SGHTA and CDR2 as FQGNSA. This CDR3 has 14 amino acids. The CDR3 spells CASSNLGQLYGCTF. The CDR3 DNA sequence: TGTGCCAGCAGTAACTTGGGACAGCTCTATGGCTGCACCTTC. The variable domain in full, completed from reference TRBV7-2 and TRBJ1-2, reads GAGVSQSPSNKVTEKGKDVELRCDPISGHTALYWYRQSLGQGLEFLIYFQGNSAPDKSGLPSDRFSAERTGGSVSTLTIQRTQQEDSAVYLCASSNLGQLYGCTFGSGTRLTVV.

The V gene is TRBV6-5, the J gene TRBJ2-7; 14 nucleotides match TRBD2. The DNA matches TRBJ2-5 better at its end, which makes the J call doubtful. Germline V gives CDR1 MNHEY, CDR2 SVGAGI. The CDR3 has 17 amino acids. The CDR3 nucleotides are TGTGCCAGCAGTTACGGGACTAGCGGGAGTAGAAGAGAGACCCAGTACTTC. It translates to CASSYGTSGSRRETQYF.

The chain couples TRBV20-1 to TRBJ2-1, with 8 bases fitting TRBD2. The CDR3 is 12 residues long. The V gene end was trimmed by 6 bases and the J gene end by 6 bases; junction bases not matched to a gene: 4. The V gene's germline CDR1 is DFQATT and CDR2 SNEGSKA (reference sequence). The CDR3 spells CSASGSFNEQFF. The CDR3 region has the DNA TGCAGTGCAAGCGGGAGCTTCAATGAGCAGTTCTTC.

The chain is built from TRBV6-6 and TRBJ1-5; D is perhaps TRBD1 (6 bases). V was clipped by 8 bases and J by 6 bases, with 17 bases between them. The CDR3 covers 14 residues. Germline CDR1 is MNHNY and CDR2 is SVGAGI (reference sequence). The CDR3 loop is CASQGQGRGQPQHF. CDR3 coding DNA: TGTGCCAGCCAGGGGCAGGGGAGGGGTCAGCCCCAGCATTTT.

This clonotype occurred a few times. The chain recombines TRBV27 with TRBJ2-5; TRBD1 aligns across 9 bases. The CDR3 totals 16 residues. The germline V gene encodes CDR1 MNHEY and CDR2 SMNVEV (reference sequence). V lost 4 bases, J lost 4 bases, and 10 bases stayed unmatched. The CDR3 loop reads CASSSSDRGMVETQYF. In nucleotides, the CDR3 is TGTGCCAGCAGTTCGTCCGACAGGGGGATGGTAGAGACCCAGTACTTC.

The chain has TRBV7-6 and TRBJ2-3, with 8 positions matching TRBD2. The CDR3 spans 16 residues. The ends lost 3 bases at V and 6 bases at J; junction bases unmatched: 11. Germline assignment: CDR1 SGHVS and CDR2 FNYEAQ. The CDR3 DNA reads as TGTGCCAGCAGCTTTTACGGGAGGGCTAAGTCCGATACGCAGTATTTT. Its translation: CASSFYGRAKSDTQYF.

V and J are TRBV5-1 and TRBJ2-2; D possibly uses TRBD1 or TRBD2 (7 bases each). Per the germline V gene, CDR1 is SGHRS and CDR2 is YFSETQ. Between the trimmed V and J ends, which lost 7 bases and 4 bases, there was a span of 17 bases. This CDR3 is built from 15 residues. The CDR3 is CASSWGGGTTGELFF. As DNA, the CDR3 is TGCGCCAGCTCCTGGGGAGGGGGCACCACCGGGGAGCTGTTTTTT.

This clonotype has just a few counts. The chain links TRBV20-1 to TRBJ2-1; D gene ambiguous. The CDR3 has 10 amino acids. Germline V lookup: CDR1 DFQATT, CDR2 SNEGSKA (reference sequence). V was pared by 5 bases and J by 4 bases, with 3 bases between. Here the CDR3 DNA reads TGCAGTGCTGGATACAATGAGCAGTTCTTC. Translating it yields CSAGYNEQFF.

V is TRBV29-1 and J is TRBJ2-1, with 8 bases lining up with TRBD1. With 7 bases clipped from V and 13 bases from J, the junction kept 12 bases outside the gene matches. The germline CDR1 and CDR2 sequences are SQVTM and ANQGSEA. The CDR3 totals 12 residues. Written as DNA, the CDR3 is TGCAGCGCTCTGGCAGGGGGCAAGACCCAGTTCTTC. Its protein product is CSALAGGKTQFF.

A note on this clonotype: The germline gene is not matched at one end of the junction; a read error may be the cause. This chain joins TRBV25-1 and TRBJ2-1; TRBD2 is a possible D gene (5 bases). Germline V CDR1 and CDR2: MGHDK, SYGVNS. The CDR3 extends over 13 amino acids. The CDR3 DNA is TGTACCAGCAGGCCGAATTTCGGGGTCTGGTGGTTCTTC. This encodes CTSRPNFGVWWFF. Complete variable domain (other parts from reference TRBV25-1 and TRBJ2-1): EADIYQTPRYLVIGTGKKITLECSQTMGHDKMYWYQQDPGMELHLIHYSYGVNSTEKGDLSSESTVSRIRTEHFPLTLESARPSHTSQYLCTSRPNFGVWWFFGPGTRLTVL.

This chain joins TRBV9 and TRBJ2-4; 12 bases align to TRBD2. The tail of the sequence fits TRBJ2-7 better, so the J call may be wrong. The CDR3 extends over 16 amino acids. Germline V CDR1 and CDR2: SGDLS, YYNGEE. CDR3 sequence (DNA): TGTGCCAGCAGCGTAGATGTGACTAGCGGGAGTTACGAGCAGTACTTC. Residues: CASSVDVTSGSYEQYF.

This clonotype was observed a few times. The V gene is TRBV6-5, the J gene TRBJ1-6; the D is unclear. CDR1 and CDR2 (germline): MNHEY, SVGAGI. The CDR3 has 16 amino acids. V gave up 0 bases and J gave up 3 bases, with 9 bases separating them. In nucleotides, the CDR3 is TGTGCCAGCAGTTACTCGACCCTAAGCTATAATTCACCCCTCCACTTT. This gives the protein CASSYSTLSYNSPLHF.

This clonotype has a handful of counts. The chain joins TRBV9 to TRBJ2-1; 9 bases are a match to TRBD2. The CDR3 extends over 15 amino acids. V lost 4 bases, J lost 6 bases, and 8 bases stayed unmatched. Germline V gene lookup returns CDR1 SGDLS and CDR2 YYNGEE. CDR3: CASSYLAGEFNEQFF. The CDR3 DNA is TGTGCCAGCAGCTACTTAGCGGGAGAATTCAATGAGCAGTTCTTC.

The V call is TRBV15, the J call TRBJ2-1; D unclear. The ends were cut back, 9 bases at V and 8 bases at J, with 23 bases in the middle. Germline V gene sequence: CDR1 LNHNV, CDR2 YYDKDF (reference sequence). CDR3 size: 15 residues. The CDR3, as DNA: TGTGCCACTCGAAACCACGGTGGGGTTCGGTATGAGCAGTTCTTC. Its protein is CATRNHGGVRYEQFF.

This clonotype was seen at least ten times. This chain links TRBV29-1 with TRBJ2-7, with a weak D call TRBD2 (6 bases). The J call is uncertain, as TRBJ2-5 better fits the DNA end. The CDR3 loop spans 12 amino acids. Germline V gene lookup returns CDR1 SQVTM and CDR2 ANQGSEA. CDR3 sequence: CSVGQGGETQYF. The CDR3 region has the DNA TGCAGCGTGGGCCAGGGAGGAGAGACCCAGTACTTC.

In its sample, this clonotype was seen a few times. The genes are TRBV29-1 and TRBJ1-1, with D unresolved. Trimming stripped 7 bases from V and 4 bases from J, with 16 bases between. From germline, CDR1 is SQVTM and CDR2 ANQGSEA. The CDR3 is made up of 13 amino acids. The CDR3 sequence is CSGCRGPSTEAFF. DNA of the CDR3: TGCAGCGGCTGCCGGGGTCCCAGCACTGAAGCTTTCTTT. Drawing the rest from reference TRBV29-1 and TRBJ1-1, the complete variable domain is SAVISQKPSRDICQRGTSLTIQCQVDSQVTMMFWYRQQPGQSLTLIATANQGSEATYESGFVIDKFPISRPNLTFSTLTVSNMSPEDSSIYLCSGCRGPSTEAFFGQGTRLTVV.

J is TRBJ2-2 and V is TRBV2, with unresolved D. The V gene lost 1 base and the J gene lost 5 bases, with 8 bases spanning the gap. Germline loops: CDR1 SNHLY, CDR2 FYNNEI. CDR3 length equals 14 residues. The CDR3 region has the DNA TGTGCCAGCAGTGAAGTGGAGCGTACCGGGGAGCTGTTTTTT. Translation: CASSEVERTGELFF.

This chain links TRBV5-1 with TRBJ1-4, with D perhaps TRBD1 (5 bases). Trimming removed 4 bases at V and 3 bases at J, with 13 bases between. The CDR3 has 15 amino acids. Germline V gives CDR1 SGHRS, CDR2 YFSETQ. CDR3 region: CASSSWGDANEKLFF. In DNA, the CDR3 is TGCGCCAGCAGCAGCTGGGGGGATGCTAATGAAAAACTGTTTTTT.